This T cell receptor (beta chain) was observed in a study of CD8 T cells in Susac syndrome. Reverse transcription of roughly 0.5 to 1 ug RNA was performed with random hexamers. From the immunoSEQ multiplex PCR reads, TCRdb called clonotypes with MiXCR, one entry per CDR3 protein. The data show roughly 50,000 distinct CDR3 sequences, approximately 92% seen once. The V end was cut by 5 bases, the J end by 2 bases, with 14 bases between. There are 15 residues in the CDR3. Germline CDR1 reads SGHTA; CDR2 reads FQGNSA. The source of this sequence is a human donor in good health. The genes are TRBV7-2 and TRBJ2-3, with D perhaps matching TRBD1 or TRBD2 (5 bases each). Sequenced input: CD8+ T cells from PBMCs. The CDR3 DNA reads TGTGCCAGCAGCCCCGGGACCTCCACCACAGATACGCAGTATTTT. Protein: CASSPGTSTTDTQYF.